The clone carrying this TCR beta chain was seen a handful of times. The antigen is unknown. CDR3 length equals 11 residues. Germline assignment: CDR1 DFQATT and CDR2 SNEGSKA (reference sequence). V lost 1 base and J 14 bases, leaving 12 bases between the germline ends. This specimen belongs to a study of T cell responses to AZD1222 COVID-19 vaccine. Whole-study results and caveats: CD4 TCRs covered the whole spike, strongest at regions 160-218 and 743-854.

Repertoires were generated with immunoSEQ multiplex PCR, while TCRdb's copy carries only in-frame clones and drops some. The table has about 140,000 clones, 88% seen once. The source material was peripheral blood, sampled on day 0 of AZD1222 vaccination. The chain is built from TRBV20-1 and TRBJ2-1; unclear D gene. The TCR comes from an adult in good health. CDR3 coding DNA: TGCAGTGCTAGAGGGAGCAAGGTGAAGTTCTTC. Residues: CSARGSKVKFF.